Below are 8 T cell receptor beta chains sequenced from a single sample in a study of shared clonotypes between healthy human individuals. TCRdb's copy holds only in-frame clones and misses some; the assay was immunoSEQ multiplex PCR. The data contain approximately 600,000 clones, around 96% of them seen just once; the ten biggest clones take up approximately 0.11%. Selected positively for CCR7 and CD45RO-negative, naive CD8 cells excluded terminally differentiated effector memory CD45RA+ cells. The sample comprised naive CD8+ T cells sorted from blood. These receptors all stem from a woman aged 25 to 39 in good health.

V usage is TRBV28 and J usage is TRBJ2-3; 13 bases match TRBD2. The junction had 15 bases not matched to a gene; V was cut back by 8 bases and J by 1 base. The CDR3 is 19 residues long. The germline V gene encodes CDR1 MDHEN and CDR2 SYDVKM. The CDR3 loop reads CASVAGTSGTPTRTDTQYF. Written as DNA, the CDR3 is TGTGCCAGCGTAGCCGGGACTAGCGGGACCCCGACCCGCACAGATACGCAGTATTTT.

The genes are TRBV13 and TRBJ2-2; perhaps TRBD1 as D (6 bases). The germline V gene encodes CDR1 PRHDT and CDR2 FYEKMQ (reference sequence). This CDR3 has 15 residues. The V end lost 5 bases, the J end lost 2 bases, and 12 bases lay between the germline ends. This chain's CDR3 is CASSPQGPNTGELFF. The CDR3 bases are TGTGCCAGCAGCCCACAGGGTCCTAACACCGGGGAGCTGTTTTTT.

The chain has TRBV7-2 and TRBJ2-7; 8 bases line up with TRBD2. The germline gives CDR1 SGHTA, CDR2 FQGNSA. V lost 1 base, J lost 3 bases, and 2 bases stayed unmatched. This CDR3 is built from 14 residues. This CDR3 is CASSLGAGGYEQYF. The CDR3 DNA reads as TGTGCCAGCAGCTTAGGGGCGGGGGGCTACGAGCAGTACTTC.

This chain uses TRBV28 with TRBJ2-7, with TRBD2 as a possible D gene (5 bases). The CDR3 has 15 residues. The germline V gene has CDR1 MDHEN and CDR2 SYDVKM. V was pared by 3 bases and J by 0 bases, with 12 bases between. CDR3 region: CASSFSTGSSYEQYF. Here the CDR3 DNA reads TGTGCCAGCAGTTTTTCGACGGGGAGCTCCTACGAGCAGTACTTC.

As regards this clone: The same CDR3 is also encoded by other DNA sequences in this sample. The V and J genes are TRBV9 and TRBJ2-3; the D gene is possibly TRBD2 (6 bases). This CDR3 is 14 amino acids long. The germline gives CDR1 SGDLS, CDR2 YYNGEE. V lost 2 bases, J lost 3 bases, and 10 bases lay in between. The DNA of the CDR3 is TGTGCCAGCAGCGTTGATGGAGGGACAGATACGCAGTATTTT. This sequence encodes CASSVDGGTDTQYF. Using reference TRBV9 and TRBJ2-3 for the parts outside the CDR3, the full variable domain is DSGVTQTPKHLITATGQRVTLRCSPRSGDLSVYWYQQSLDQGLQFLIQYYNGEERAKGNILERFSAQQFPDLHSELNLSSLELGDSALYFCASSVDGGTDTQYFGPGTRLTVL.

The chain links TRBV10-1 to TRBJ2-1; TRBD2 matches 12 bases. Germline values: CDR1 WNHNN, CDR2 SYGVQD (reference sequence). The V and J ends lost 3 bases and 5 bases, in that order; junction bases with no gene match: 8. The CDR3 spans 17 residues. Written as DNA, the CDR3 is TGCGCCAGCAGTGACCCGTTACTAGCGGGAGGAGACAATGAGCAGTTCTTC. It translates to CASSDPLLAGGDNEQFF.

This rearrangement joins TRBV10-3 to TRBJ2-7, with 10 bases matching TRBD2. The CDR3 covers 15 residues. The V segment lost 4 bases and the J segment 7 bases; nucleotides outside the gene matches: 10. Per germline, CDR1 ENHRY and CDR2 SYGVKD. Written as DNA, the CDR3 is TGTGCCATCAGTGTCCTAGCGGGAGCAGGTCAAGAGCAGTACTTC. This encodes CAISVLAGAGQEQYF.

The J gene is TRBJ1-1, the V gene TRBV4-1; D unresolved. Germline CDR1 is MGHRA and CDR2 is YSYEKL. With 5 bases removed from V and 10 bases from J, the gap between germline ends came to 26 bases. The CDR3 sequence is 16 residues long. CDR3 protein: CASSSISYGSRSGAFF. The DNA for the CDR3 is TGCGCCAGCAGCTCCATTTCATACGGATCACGGTCCGGAGCTTTCTTT.